The 8 T cell receptor beta chains presented below share a single source sample, sequenced in a study of cytomegalovirus exposure and HLA in healthy donors. The study ran its PCR with 60 Vbeta and 13 Jbeta primers. Sequenced by immunoSEQ multiplex PCR; TCRdb stores in-frame clones only, minus some. The sample lists 180,000 or so clones; just over 75% were seen once. The sequenced material came from PBMCs. These receptors were collected from a young man in good health and CMV-seronegative.

The chain uses TRBV4-3 and TRBJ2-7; 9 nucleotides agree with TRBD1. The germline V gene encodes CDR1 LGHNA and CDR2 YSLEER. With V trimmed by 4 bases and J by 0 bases, 4 bases remained unmatched. The CDR3 contains 15 residues. The CDR3 nucleotides are TGCGCCAGCAGCCGGACAGGGGAAAGCTCCTACGAGCAGTACTTC. Protein sequence: CASSRTGESSYEQYF.

The rearrangement links TRBV19 to TRBJ1-2, with TRBD1 identical over 10 bases. V lost 6 bases, J lost 3 bases, and 7 bases stayed unmatched. The germline gives CDR1 LNHDA, CDR2 SQIVND (reference sequence). The CDR3 runs to 15 residues. CDR3 DNA: TGTGCCAGTAGCCTGGACAGGGGGTTCGACTATGGCTACACCTTC. It is translated as CASSLDRGFDYGYTF.

This clone was observed a single time. A junction boundary mismatches the germline segment, possibly from a read error. This CDR3 is also generated by other DNA sequences in the sample. The chain is built from TRBV9 and TRBJ1-2, with 10 bases lining up with TRBD1. Germline V gene data show CDR1 as SGDLS and CDR2 as YYNGEE. CDR3 length: 14 amino acids. The CDR3 reads CASSLGQGIYGYTF. CDR3 DNA sequence: TGTGCCAGCAGCTTGGGACAGGGGATCTATGGTTACACCTTC.

The chain carries TRBV7-8 and TRBJ2-2; TRBD1 matches at 8 bases. V was clipped by 5 bases and J by 5 bases; unmatched bases: 1. The V gene's germline CDR1 is SGHVS and CDR2 FQNEAQ. The CDR3 sequence is 13 residues long. In nucleotides, the CDR3 is TGTGCCAGCAGCCGACAGGGGACCGGGGAGCTGTTTTTT. It codes for CASSRQGTGELFF.

The J gene is TRBJ1-2, the V gene TRBV5-6; D gene uncertain. The CDR3 spans 16 residues. CDR1 and CDR2 from the germline V gene are SGHDT and YYEEEE. The V end lost 0 bases, the J end lost 5 bases, and 17 bases lay between the germline ends. The CDR3 here is CASSLVGRETTYGYTF. The CDR3, as DNA: TGTGCCAGCAGCTTGGTTGGGAGGGAAACTACGTATGGCTACACCTTC.

A single count supports this clone. The V and J genes are TRBV27 and TRBJ1-2, with 7 positions matching TRBD1. This CDR3 comprises 15 residues. Germline V gives CDR1 MNHEY, CDR2 SMNVEV (reference sequence). V gave up 0 bases and J gave up 3 bases; unmatched junction bases: 4. The CDR3 region is CASSLSRDSYYGYTF. The CDR3 bases are TGTGCCAGCAGTTTATCCCGGGACAGCTACTATGGCTACACCTTC.

This chain connects TRBV7-2 to TRBJ2-7; no clear D. The CDR3 sequence is 16 residues long. V lost 0 bases and J 2 bases, leaving 14 bases between the germline ends. Germline V lookup: CDR1 SGHTA, CDR2 FQGNSA. The CDR3 loop reads CASSLANSLLTYEQYF. The CDR3 DNA reads TGTGCCAGCAGCTTAGCGAACAGCCTCTTAACCTACGAGCAGTACTTC.

J is TRBJ2-1 and V is TRBV9; 8 bases are shared with TRBD2. J was trimmed by 6 bases and V by 0 bases; bases with no gene match: 8. The CDR3 loop spans 16 amino acids. Per the germline V gene, CDR1 is SGDLS and CDR2 is YYNGEE. The CDR3 region has the DNA TGTGCCAGCAGCGTAGGGAGCGGGAGTTTCGGCAATGAGCAGTTCTTC. Amino acid sequence: CASSVGSGSFGNEQFF. Full variable domain (rest looked up from reference TRBV9 and TRBJ2-1): DSGVTQTPKHLITATGQRVTLRCSPRSGDLSVYWYQQSLDQGLQFLIQYYNGEERAKGNILERFSAQQFPDLHSELNLSSLELGDSALYFCASSVGSGSFGNEQFFGPGTRLTVL.